The 7 T cell receptor beta chains given below trace back to one sample, sequenced in a study of blood T cell repertoires in COVID-19. Sequencing used immunoSEQ multiplex PCR; TCRdb keeps in-frame clones, though not all of them. The repertoire includes hundreds of thousands of clones, 85% to 90% of them detected once, and roughly 11% sits in the top ten. Material: peripheral blood. These receptors originate from a man aged 50-59 years with COVID-19, enrolled during active disease.

The sample holds a few counts of this clone. The chain recombines TRBV2 with TRBJ2-1; 9 bases map to TRBD2. With 6 bases clipped from V and 7 bases from J, the junction kept 13 bases outside the gene matches. The length of the CDR3 is 16 residues. Per germline, CDR1 SNHLY and CDR2 FYNNEI. CDR3 loop: CASSGASGTNLNEQFF. CDR3 nucleotides: TGTGCCAGCAGCGGGGCTAGCGGGACTAACCTAAATGAGCAGTTCTTC.

The chain is built from TRBV15 and TRBJ2-1; TRBD2 aligns across 7 bases. The CDR3 runs to 15 residues. V lost 0 bases, J lost 10 bases, and 9 bases stayed unmatched. From germline, CDR1 is LNHNV and CDR2 YYDKDF (reference sequence). CDR3 sequence: CATSRDRVAGVEQFF. CDR3 DNA: TGTGCCACCAGCAGAGATCGGGTCGCGGGGGTAGAGCAGTTCTTC.

V and J are TRBV10-3 and TRBJ2-5, with 7 bases identical to TRBD1. V dropped 10 bases and J dropped 1; count of bases not matched to a gene: 9. Germline loops: CDR1 ENHRY, CDR2 SYGVKD. The CDR3 has 14 amino acids. The CDR3 sequence is CATTPGQAQETQYF. The CDR3 DNA reads TGTGCCACAACTCCTGGACAGGCCCAAGAGACCCAGTACTTC.

This clone showed up just a few times. The chain links TRBV9 to TRBJ2-7; D possibly corresponds to TRBD1 (6 bases). In germline, CDR1 is SGDLS, CDR2 YYNGEE. This CDR3 comprises 13 residues. V dropped 3 bases and J dropped 3 bases, with 10 bases sitting between them. In DNA, the CDR3 is TGTGCCAGCAGCGCGCTAGGGGGCTACGAGCAGTACTTC. It encodes CASSALGGYEQYF.

The table lists this clone with a count of one. The J gene is TRBJ2-3, the V gene TRBV5-4, with D possibly being TRBD2 (5 bases). The V and J ends lost 3 bases and 4 bases respectively, with 9 bases between them. The germline gives CDR1 SGHNT, CDR2 YYREEE (reference sequence). This CDR3 contains 13 residues. The CDR3 is CASSSLEADTQYF. Written as DNA, the CDR3 is TGTGCCAGCAGCTCACTAGAGGCAGATACGCAGTATTTT. The variable domain in full, completed from reference TRBV5-4 and TRBJ2-3, reads ETGVTQSPTHLIKTRGQQVTLRCSSQSGHNTVSWYQQALGQGPQFIFQYYREEENGRGNFPPRFSGLQFPNYSSELNVNALELDDSALYLCASSSLEADTQYFGPGTRLTVL.

This chain joins TRBV6-6 and TRBJ2-7; D call uncertain. CDR1 is MNHNY, CDR2 SVGAGI, per germline (reference sequence). The V gene lost 3 bases and the J gene lost 3 bases, with 9 bases spanning the gap. This CDR3 contains 13 residues. CDR3 in amino acids: CASSYLQHYEQYF. CDR3 DNA sequence: TGTGCCAGCAGTTATTTACAGCACTACGAGCAGTACTTC.

This clone was recorded once. The chain links TRBV29-1 to TRBJ2-1, with D unresolved. CDR3 length equals 11 residues. The ends were cut back, 6 bases at V and 5 bases at J, with 8 bases in the middle. Germline values: CDR1 SQVTM, CDR2 ANQGSEA. This CDR3 reads CSVLADNEQFF. CDR3 sequence (DNA): TGCAGCGTGCTCGCGGACAATGAGCAGTTCTTC.